The 8 T cell receptor beta chains given below trace back to one sample, sequenced in a study of CD8 T cells in ankylosing spondylitis. One entry per CDR3 protein, called by TCRdb with MiXCR from the 5' RACE reads. Of fewer than 250,000 distinct CDR3 sequences in the sample, under 12% were seen once. The sample taken for sequencing was blood, either unsorted or a sorted T cell fraction (not recorded which). These receptors were collected from a male donor with ankylosing spondylitis or in good health (not recorded which).

This clonotype was recorded at least ten times. The V and J genes are TRBV20-1 and TRBJ2-7, with 10 nucleotides matching TRBD2. With V trimmed by 3 bases and J by 0 bases, 8 bases remained unmatched. The germline CDR1 and CDR2 sequences are DFQATT and SNEGSKA (reference sequence). This CDR3 is 16 amino acids long. DNA for the CDR3: TGCAGTGCTAGGTGGCTAGCGGGGGACTTCTCCTACGAGCAGTACTTC. Translation: CSARWLAGDFSYEQYF.

J is TRBJ1-2 and V is TRBV7-9; 9 bases map to TRBD1. With 5 bases clipped from V and 4 bases from J, the junction kept 14 bases outside the gene matches. Germline lookup yields CDR1 SEHNR and CDR2 FQNEAQ (reference sequence). The CDR3 loop spans 17 amino acids. The CDR3, as DNA: TGTGCCAGCAGCACACGTAATCCGGGACAGGGAGGCTATGGCTACACCTTC. Its translation is CASSTRNPGQGGYGYTF.

This clonotype was picked up a small number of times. The chain has TRBV7-2 and TRBJ1-1; D is uncertain. Germline V gene lookup returns CDR1 SGHTA and CDR2 FQGNSA. V lost 3 bases and J lost 2, with 13 bases in between. There are 15 residues in the CDR3. For the CDR3, the DNA is TGTGCCAGCAGCTTGGAGGCGCAAATCAACACTGAAGCTTTCTTT. This translates into CASSLEAQINTEAFF.

A few counts support this clonotype. This chain uses TRBV12-5 with TRBJ2-1; D remains unclear. Germline V lookup: CDR1 LGHNT, CDR2 FRNRAP. Trimming removed 0 bases from V and 7 bases from J, with 7 bases in between. CDR3 length: 13 amino acids. The CDR3 DNA follows: TGTGCTAGTGGTTTGGTAAACTCAAATGAGCAGTTCTTC. This codes for CASGLVNSNEQFF.

Worth noting for this clonotype: It is likely a read error, because the conserved phenylalanine at the end of the CDR3 is missing. No DNA is shown, since the ends of the CDR3 on it are uncertain; the CDR3 is the one TCRdb lists. The CDR3 region is CASSDQRDRALL. V is TRBV18 and J is TRBJ2-7; TRBD1, the D gene given by the table, was not confirmed from the DNA. The CDR3 sequence runs 12 residues, both termini included. Germline CDR1 KGHSH, CDR2 LQKENI.

In its sample, this clonotype was seen many times. The chain combines TRBV6-5 with TRBJ2-3; D may be TRBD1 (5 bases). The CDR3 runs to 14 residues. V shed 2 bases and J shed 4 bases, with 10 bases lying between them. CDR1 and CDR2 from the germline V gene are MNHEY and SVGAGI. In DNA form, the CDR3 reads TGTGCCAGCAGTTACCCTCGACAGCCAGATACGCAGTATTTT. This encodes CASSYPRQPDTQYF.

This clonotype was counted at least ten times. This chain connects TRBV12-3 or TRBV12-4 to TRBJ1-5; the D gene is possibly TRBD1 (6 bases). The CDR3 sequence is 15 residues long. V shed 7 bases and J shed 3 bases, with 16 bases lying between them. CDR3 in amino acids: CASNNRGGPNQPQHF. Here the CDR3 DNA reads TGTGCCAGCAACAATAGGGGGGGCCCCAATCAGCCCCAGCATTTT.

This clonotype was seen repeatedly, ten times or more. The chain links TRBV12-3 or TRBV12-4 to TRBJ2-7; tentatively, D is TRBD2 (5 bases). The CDR3 has 12 residues. V was pared by 3 bases and J by 6 bases, with 9 bases between. This CDR3 is CASSFGVGEQYF. The CDR3 DNA reads TGTGCCAGCAGTTTCGGGGTAGGCGAGCAGTACTTC.